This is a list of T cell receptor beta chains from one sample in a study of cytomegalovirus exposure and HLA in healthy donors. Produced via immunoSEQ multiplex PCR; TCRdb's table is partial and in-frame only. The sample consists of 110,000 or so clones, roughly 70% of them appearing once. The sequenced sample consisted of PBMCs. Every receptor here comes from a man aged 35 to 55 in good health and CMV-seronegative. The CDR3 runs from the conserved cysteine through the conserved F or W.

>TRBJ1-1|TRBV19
CASSYLNTEAFF
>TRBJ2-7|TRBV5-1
CASSFRTGGDEQYF
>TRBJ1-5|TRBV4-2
CAPSRSTKDQPQHF
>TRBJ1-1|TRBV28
CASSSGQHTEAFF
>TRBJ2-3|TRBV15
CATSRAGEATDTQYF
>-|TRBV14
CASSQAPGGSYEQYF
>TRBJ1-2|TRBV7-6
CASSLAIGGTNGYTF
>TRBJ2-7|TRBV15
CATSRDLWGDSYEQYF
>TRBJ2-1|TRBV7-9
CASSTQTSGGLTEQFF
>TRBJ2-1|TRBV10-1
CASSESGAGEVSYNEQFF
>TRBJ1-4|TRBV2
CASRLTGGGEKLFF
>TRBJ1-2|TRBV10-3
CAISVGQGVSVGYTF
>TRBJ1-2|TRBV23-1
CASTKRGGNYGYTF
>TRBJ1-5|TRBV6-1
CASSEIDSRQPQHF
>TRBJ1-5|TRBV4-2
CASSQGNQGEVANQPQHF
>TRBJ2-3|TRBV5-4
CASSLGLAGGTDTQYF
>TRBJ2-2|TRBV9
CASSVAQAGELFF
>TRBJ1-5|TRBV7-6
CASSRGTGKDQPQHF
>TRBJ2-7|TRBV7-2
CASSFEGAIPAYEQYF